These 9 T cell receptor beta chains share one sample of origin, sequenced in a study of T-cell reconstitution after alpha-beta-depleted transplantation in children. Preparation of the TCRbeta library involved a method that used unique molecular identifiers. Each CDR3 protein gets one entry after TCRdb re-called the PCR reads with MiXCR. The sample contains roughly 500,000 distinct CDR3 sequences, roughly 18% of which appear only once. The sequenced sample was PBMCs from the stem cell graft donor, obtained from the stem cell graft. All receptors derive from a human donor who donated a stem cell graft to a child with acute lymphoblastic leukemia.

Comment on this clonotype: This may arise from a read error, as a much more abundant clone is one base away. The chain couples TRBV7-8 to TRBJ2-7; no firm D call. The length of the CDR3 is 11 residues. The germline V gene has CDR1 SGHVS and CDR2 FQNEAQ. The CDR3 DNA follows: TGTGCCAGCAGCGTATACTACGAGCATTACTTC. It yields the protein CASSVYYEHYF.

The V and J genes are TRBV5-4 and TRBJ1-1; 7 bases fit TRBD1. This CDR3 contains 16 residues. Germline CDR1 SGHNT, CDR2 YYREEE (reference sequence). V dropped 4 bases and J dropped 0; count of bases not matched to a gene: 9. The CDR3 DNA sequence: TGTGCCAGCAGCCGGGGCGCCGGGACAGTGAACACTGAAGCTTTCTTT. Amino acids: CASSRGAGTVNTEAFF.

In this sample, this clonotype turned up many times. This chain connects TRBV5-1 to TRBJ1-1, with D unresolved. The CDR3 runs 14 residues. Germline CDR1 is SGHRS and CDR2 is YFSETQ. V was cut by 7 bases and J by 1 base, with 14 bases left in between. This CDR3 is CASRNLEQNTEAFF. The DNA for the CDR3 is TGCGCCAGCCGCAACCTAGAGCAGAACACTGAAGCTTTCTTT.

The rearrangement uses TRBV29-1 and TRBJ1-1; D call uncertain. The V gene's germline CDR1 is SQVTM and CDR2 ANQGSEA. The CDR3 extends over 13 amino acids. The V end was cut by 2 bases, the J end by 5 bases, with 12 bases between. CDR3 loop: CSVESGIWTEAFF. The CDR3 nucleotides are TGCAGCGTTGAATCGGGGATTTGGACTGAAGCTTTCTTT.

The chain uses TRBV7-3 and TRBJ2-5; no reliable D call. V gave up 2 bases and J gave up 5 bases, with 12 bases separating them. The CDR3 sequence is 14 residues long. The germline V gene encodes CDR1 SGHTA and CDR2 FQGTGA. The CDR3 is CASSLFVGDETQYF. The CDR3 DNA reads TGTGCCAGCAGCTTATTCGTTGGGGATGAGACCCAGTACTTC.

V gene TRBV10-3 combines with J gene TRBJ2-7; weak D call: TRBD2 (6 bases). CDR1 and CDR2 from the germline V gene are ENHRY and SYGVKD. This CDR3 is 13 amino acids long. V was pared by 5 bases and J by 0 bases, with 8 bases between. The CDR3 nucleotides are TGTGCCATCAGTTTAGCGGCCTCCTACGAGCAGTACTTC. This codes for CAISLAASYEQYF.

The chain recombines TRBV10-2 with TRBJ1-5, with TRBD1 identical over 7 bases. Trimming removed 6 bases from V and 2 bases from J; junction bases left unmatched: 4. This CDR3 has 14 residues. The V gene's germline CDR1 is WSHSY and CDR2 SAAADI. The CDR3 region is CASRNQGGNQPQHF. The CDR3 DNA sequence: TGCGCCAGCAGAAATCAGGGGGGCAATCAGCCCCAGCATTTT.

This chain uses TRBV12-5 with TRBJ1-2, with a tentative D call TRBD1 (5 bases). CDR1 LGHNT and CDR2 FRNRAP come from the germline V gene. V shed 5 bases and J shed 8 bases, with 21 bases lying between them. This CDR3 region has 15 residues. CDR3 in amino acids: CASGTPYTGAGGYTF. DNA for the CDR3: TGTGCTAGTGGTACACCATATACAGGAGCGGGCGGCTACACCTTC.

V is TRBV14 and J is TRBJ1-1; D gene ambiguous. There are 16 residues in the CDR3. Trimming left V 0 bases short and J 0 bases short, with 11 bases between. CDR1 and CDR2 from the germline V gene are SGHDN and FVKESK. The CDR3 DNA sequence: TGTGCCAGCAGCCAAGATCCATGGCAAATGAACACTGAAGCTTTCTTT. It codes for CASSQDPWQMNTEAFF.